This T cell receptor beta chain appears in the sequencing data of a study of T-cell reconstitution after alpha-beta-depleted transplantation in children. The CDR3 runs 16 residues. Looked up from germline, CDR1 is SGHRS and CDR2 is YFSETQ. The V and J ends lost 4 bases and 0 bases respectively, with 14 bases between them. Preparing the TCRbeta library involved the use of unique molecular identifiers. TCRdb re-analysed the PCR reads in MiXCR, keeping a single row per CDR3 protein. The data hold about 690,000 distinct CDR3 sequences, with 16% observed a single time. The sample in question was PBMCs from the stem cell graft donor, obtained from the stem cell graft. The TCR was taken from a human donor who donated a stem cell graft to a child with acute myeloid leukemia. The chain joins TRBV5-1 to TRBJ1-5; weak D call: TRBD1 (5 bases). This chain's CDR3 is CASSPGTGFSNQPQHF. The CDR3 bases are TGCGCCAGCAGCCCCGGGACTGGGTTTAGCAATCAGCCCCAGCATTTT.